Only one count was recorded for the clone carrying this TCR beta chain. This specimen comes from a study of blood T cell repertoires in COVID-19. Generated by immunoSEQ multiplex PCR, the TCRdb table keeps only in-frame clones and is missing some. The repertoire holds under 300,000 clones, with 65% to 90% as singletons. The source of this sequence is a man aged 35 to 55 who had recovered from COVID-19. Sequenced material: peripheral blood.

The CDR3 DNA reads TGTGCCAGCAGTTCCGTGAGCTCCTATAATTCACCCCTCCACTTT. Its protein is CASSSVSSYNSPLHF. The chain carries TRBV27 and TRBJ1-6, with D unclear. The CDR3 sequence is 15 residues long. V was cut by 4 bases and J by 0 bases, with 7 bases left in between. Looked up from germline, CDR1 is MNHEY and CDR2 is SMNVEV (reference sequence).